This T cell receptor beta chain was documented in a study of radiotherapy plus CTLA-4 blockade in lung cancer. The overall study: For roughly 19% of patients, objective responses occurred, and just over 30% had disease control.

The study gave focal radiation plus ipilimumab CTLA-4 blockade to patients with chemo-refractory metastatic non-small-cell lung cancer. This clone was seen only once. Only in-frame clones appear in the TCRdb table, and some are missing; sequencing was by immunoSEQ multiplex PCR. The sample lists approximately 89,000 clones, roughly four fifths occurring once. The germline V gene has CDR1 MNHEY and CDR2 SMNVEV (reference sequence). V was cut by 7 bases and J by 2 bases, with 11 bases left in between. This CDR3 contains 14 residues. This chain links TRBV27 with TRBJ1-4; no firm D call. The sequences come from peripheral blood, collected from a patient treated with radiotherapy plus ipilimumab. This clonotype was sampled from a human donor with non-small cell lung cancer that progressed on radiotherapy plus ipilimumab. This chain's CDR3 is CASMRVRTNEKLFF. CDR3 in DNA: TGTGCCAGCATGAGGGTCCGCACTAATGAAAAACTGTTTTTT.